This T cell receptor beta chain comes out of a study of cytomegalovirus exposure and HLA in healthy donors. The count of this clone is one. TCRdb's copy holds only in-frame clones and misses some; the assay was immunoSEQ multiplex PCR. The data contain fewer than 200,000 clones, about 85% of them singletons. The specimen sequenced was PBMCs. The TCR sequence derives from a man between 18 and 35 years old in good health and CMV-seropositive.

The CDR3 nucleotides read TGTGCCAGCAGTTTCTTAGACAGGGTAACAGATACGCAGTATTTT. Its translation: CASSFLDRVTDTQYF. This chain links TRBV27 with TRBJ2-3, with 7 bases lining up with TRBD1. The CDR3 runs 15 residues. The germline gives CDR1 MNHEY, CDR2 SMNVEV (reference sequence). J was trimmed by 3 bases and V by 3 bases; bases with no gene match: 6.